The T cell receptor (beta chain) under discussion was sequenced for a study of cytomegalovirus exposure and HLA in healthy donors. Primers included in the PCR were 60 Vbeta and 13 Jbeta primers. Assay: immunoSEQ multiplex PCR; the TCRdb copy retains only in-frame clones and omits some. The sample contains approximately 180,000 clones, about 88% of which appear only once. Germline V gene lookup returns CDR1 MNHEY and CDR2 SVGAGI. This CDR3 spans 15 amino acids. The ends were cut back, 0 bases at V and 6 bases at J, with 14 bases in the middle. Sequenced: PBMCs. The clonotype originates from a woman younger than 35 in good health and CMV-seronegative. The gene calls are TRBV6-5 and TRBJ1-1; D uncertain. The CDR3: CASSYSLLREAEAFF. As DNA, the CDR3 is TGTGCCAGCAGTTACTCGTTGCTGAGGGAGGCTGAAGCTTTCTTT.